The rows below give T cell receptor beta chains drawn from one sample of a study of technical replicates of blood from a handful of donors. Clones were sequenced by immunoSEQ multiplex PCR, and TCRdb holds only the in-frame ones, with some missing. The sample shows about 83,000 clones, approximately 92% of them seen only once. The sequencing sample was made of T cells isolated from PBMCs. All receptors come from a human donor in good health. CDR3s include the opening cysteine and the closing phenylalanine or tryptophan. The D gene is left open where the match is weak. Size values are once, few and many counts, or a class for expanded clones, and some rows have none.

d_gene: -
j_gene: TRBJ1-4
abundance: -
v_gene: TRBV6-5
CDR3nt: TGTGCCAGCAGTTACTCAGGGGGGGATAATGAAAAACTGTTTTTT
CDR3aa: CASSYSGGDNEKLFF

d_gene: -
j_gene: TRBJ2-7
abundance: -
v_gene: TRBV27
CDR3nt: TGTGCCAGCAGTGCGATTGACAGGAATTCCTACGAGCAGTACTTC
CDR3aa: CASSAIDRNSYEQYF

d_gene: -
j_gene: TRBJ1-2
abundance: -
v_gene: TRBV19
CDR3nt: TGTGCCAGTAGTAACCGACAGGAGCGCGGCTACACCTTC
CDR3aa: CASSNRQERGYTF

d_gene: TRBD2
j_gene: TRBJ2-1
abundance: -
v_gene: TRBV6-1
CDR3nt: TGTGCCAGCAGCCTGGGACTAGCGGAGAATGAGCAGTTCTTC
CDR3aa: CASSLGLAENEQFF

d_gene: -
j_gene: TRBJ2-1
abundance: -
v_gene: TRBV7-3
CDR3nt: TGTGCCAGCAGCGTTCAACAGGGACCCTACAATGAGCAGTTCTTC
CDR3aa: CASSVQQGPYNEQFF

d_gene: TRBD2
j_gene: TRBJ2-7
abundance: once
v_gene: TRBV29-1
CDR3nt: TGCAGCGTTGTTATAGCGGGTCAATACGAGCAGTACTTC
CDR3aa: CSVVIAGQYEQYF

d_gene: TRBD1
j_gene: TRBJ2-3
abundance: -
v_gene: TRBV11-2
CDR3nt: TGTGCCAGCAGCTTAGTCCCCCAGGGGGCGGTTTCGGATACGCAGTATTTT
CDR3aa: CASSLVPQGAVSDTQYF

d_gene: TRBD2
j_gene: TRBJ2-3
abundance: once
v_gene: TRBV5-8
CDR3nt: TGTGCCAGCAGCTTAGGTAGCGGGAGCACAGATACGCAGTATTTT
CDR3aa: CASSLGSGSTDTQYF

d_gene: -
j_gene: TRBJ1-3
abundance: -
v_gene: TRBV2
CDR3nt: TGTGCCAGCAGTGAGTCATATCATCAAGCAGGCGATAGCTCTGGAAACACCATATATTTT
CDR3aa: CASSESYHQAGDSSGNTIYF

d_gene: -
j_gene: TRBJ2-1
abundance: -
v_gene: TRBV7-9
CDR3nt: TGTGCCAGCAGCTTGGGGGCGGACCCGGGATTCGATGAGCAGTTCTTC
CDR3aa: CASSLGADPGFDEQFF

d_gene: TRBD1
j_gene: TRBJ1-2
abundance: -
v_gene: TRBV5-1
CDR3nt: TGCGCCAGCAGCTTGTCTACAGGGGTAAACTATGGCTACACCTTC
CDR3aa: CASSLSTGVNYGYTF

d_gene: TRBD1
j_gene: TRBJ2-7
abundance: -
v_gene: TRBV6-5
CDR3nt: TGTGCCAGCAGATTACAGGGGGCGAAGTCCTACGAGCAGTACTTC
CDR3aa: CASRLQGAKSYEQYF

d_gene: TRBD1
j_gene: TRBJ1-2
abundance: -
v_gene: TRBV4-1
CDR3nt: TGCGCCAGCAGCCAAGCCTACAGGGGGCTCAACTATGGCTACACCTTC
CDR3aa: CASSQAYRGLNYGYTF

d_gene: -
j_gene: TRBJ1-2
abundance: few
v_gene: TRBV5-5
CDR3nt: TGTGCCAGCAGAGCCTCCGGACAGCCCCGGGCTAACTATGGCTACACCTTC
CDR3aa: CASRASGQPRANYGYTF

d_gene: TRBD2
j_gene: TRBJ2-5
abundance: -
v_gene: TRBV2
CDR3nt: TGTGCCAGCAGTGAACCTTCCCTAGCGGGAGTAGAGACCCAGTACTTC
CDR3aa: CASSEPSLAGVETQYF

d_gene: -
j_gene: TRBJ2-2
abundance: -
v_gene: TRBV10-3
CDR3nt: TGTGCCATCAGTGAGGCAAGACCTAGCGACACCGGGGAGCTGTTTTTT
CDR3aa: CAISEARPSDTGELFF

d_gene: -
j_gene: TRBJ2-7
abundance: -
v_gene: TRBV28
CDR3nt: TGTGCCAGCAGTTTATTAAGGGACATCTCCTACGAGCAGTACTTC
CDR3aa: CASSLLRDISYEQYF

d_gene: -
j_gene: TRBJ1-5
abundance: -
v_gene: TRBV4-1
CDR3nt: TGCGCCAGCAGCCAAGATGGGGGCGCGGACCAGCCCCAGCATTTT
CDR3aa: CASSQDGGADQPQHF

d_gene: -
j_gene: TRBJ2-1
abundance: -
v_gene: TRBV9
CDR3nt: TGTGCCAGCAGCCTAACCAACAATGAGCAGTTCTTC
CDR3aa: CASSLTNNEQFF

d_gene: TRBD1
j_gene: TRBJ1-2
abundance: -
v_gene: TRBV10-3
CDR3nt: TGTGCCATCACTATGGACAGGGCCTATGGCTACACCTTC
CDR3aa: CAITMDRAYGYTF

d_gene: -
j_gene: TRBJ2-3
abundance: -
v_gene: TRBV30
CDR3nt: TGTGCCTGGACCCAGGGGTCACGCACAGATACGCAGTATTTT
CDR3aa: CAWTQGSRTDTQYF

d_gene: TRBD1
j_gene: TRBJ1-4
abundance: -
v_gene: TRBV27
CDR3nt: TGTGCCAGCGGGGGACAGGGGTTTAATGAAAAACTGTTTTTT
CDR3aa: CASGGQGFNEKLFF

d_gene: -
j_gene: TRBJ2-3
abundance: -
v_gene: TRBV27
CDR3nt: TGTGCCAGCAGTTCCCCCCGGATGAGACACACAGATACGCAGTATTTT
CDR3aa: CASSSPRMRHTDTQYF

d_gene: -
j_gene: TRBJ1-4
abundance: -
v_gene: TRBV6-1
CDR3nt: TGTGCCAGCAGTGAAGGGCAGATGAAACTGTTTTTT
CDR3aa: CASSEGQMKLFF

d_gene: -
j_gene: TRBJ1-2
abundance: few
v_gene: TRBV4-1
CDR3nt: TGCGCCAGCAGCCAAGATAGGTTCCGGGAGGTTGAACGTGGCTACACCTTC
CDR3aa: CASSQDRFREVERGYTF

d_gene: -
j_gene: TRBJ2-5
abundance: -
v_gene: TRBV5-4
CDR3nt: TGTGCCAGCAGCTTGCTGGGGGCGGAGACCCAGTACTTC
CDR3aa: CASSLLGAETQYF

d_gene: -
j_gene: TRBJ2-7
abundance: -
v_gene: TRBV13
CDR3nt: TGTGCCAGCAGTAGGAGGGAGGCTAACGAGCAGTACTTC
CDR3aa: CASSRREANEQYF

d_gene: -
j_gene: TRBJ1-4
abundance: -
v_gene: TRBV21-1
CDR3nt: TGTGCCAGCAGTAAGAGGGAGGGTTATGGTGAAAAACTGTTTTTT
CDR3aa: CASSKREGYGEKLFF

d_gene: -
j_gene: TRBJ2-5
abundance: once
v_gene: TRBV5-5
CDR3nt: TGTGCCAGCAGCTTCTCCAGCGGCCAAGAGACCCAGTACTTC
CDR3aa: CASSFSSGQETQYF

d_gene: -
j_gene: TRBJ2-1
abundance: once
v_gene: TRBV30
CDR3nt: TGTGCCTGGAGGGCTACGACAGGTTTGTACAATGAGCAGTTCTTC
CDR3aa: CAWRATTGLYNEQFF

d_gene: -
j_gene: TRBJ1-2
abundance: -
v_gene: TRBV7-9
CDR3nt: TGTGCCAGCAGCTTAGCGGGACTGCCGGATGGCTACACCTTC
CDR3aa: CASSLAGLPDGYTF

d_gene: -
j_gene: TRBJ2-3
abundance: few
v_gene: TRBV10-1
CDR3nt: TGCGCCAGCAGTGAGTCTAGAGATACGCAGTATTTT
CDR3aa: CASSESRDTQYF

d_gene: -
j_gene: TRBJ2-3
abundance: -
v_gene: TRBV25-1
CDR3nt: TGTGCCAGCAGCGACGGGAGAACGGCAGATACGCAGTATTTT
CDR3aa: CASSDGRTADTQYF

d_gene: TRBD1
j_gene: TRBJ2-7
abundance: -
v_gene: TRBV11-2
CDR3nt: TGTGCCAGCAGCTTAGAGGGACAGGTTGCTTTC
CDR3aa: CASSLEGQVAF

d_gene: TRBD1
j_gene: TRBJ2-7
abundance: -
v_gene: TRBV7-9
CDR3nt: TGTGCCAGCAGCTTAGGCAGGGGGCAATTTGGCGAGCAGTACTTC
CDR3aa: CASSLGRGQFGEQYF

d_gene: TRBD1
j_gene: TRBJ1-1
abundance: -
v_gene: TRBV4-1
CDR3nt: TGCGCCAGCAGCCAACCTAGGACAGGTGAAGCTTTCTTT
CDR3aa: CASSQPRTGEAFF